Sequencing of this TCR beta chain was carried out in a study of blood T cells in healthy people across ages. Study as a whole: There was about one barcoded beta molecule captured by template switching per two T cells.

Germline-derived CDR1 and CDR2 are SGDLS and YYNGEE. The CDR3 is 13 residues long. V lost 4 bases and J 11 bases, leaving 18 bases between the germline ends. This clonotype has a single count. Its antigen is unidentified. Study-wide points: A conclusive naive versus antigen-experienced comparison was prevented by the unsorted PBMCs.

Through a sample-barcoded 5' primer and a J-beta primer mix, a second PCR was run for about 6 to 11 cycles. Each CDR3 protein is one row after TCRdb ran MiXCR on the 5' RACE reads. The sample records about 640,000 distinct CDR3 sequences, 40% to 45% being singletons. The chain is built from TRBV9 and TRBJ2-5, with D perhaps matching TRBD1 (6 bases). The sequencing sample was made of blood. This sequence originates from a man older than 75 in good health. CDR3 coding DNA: TGTGCCAGCAGCAAAAACAGGGTCAATGAGCAGTACTTC. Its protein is CASSKNRVNEQYF.